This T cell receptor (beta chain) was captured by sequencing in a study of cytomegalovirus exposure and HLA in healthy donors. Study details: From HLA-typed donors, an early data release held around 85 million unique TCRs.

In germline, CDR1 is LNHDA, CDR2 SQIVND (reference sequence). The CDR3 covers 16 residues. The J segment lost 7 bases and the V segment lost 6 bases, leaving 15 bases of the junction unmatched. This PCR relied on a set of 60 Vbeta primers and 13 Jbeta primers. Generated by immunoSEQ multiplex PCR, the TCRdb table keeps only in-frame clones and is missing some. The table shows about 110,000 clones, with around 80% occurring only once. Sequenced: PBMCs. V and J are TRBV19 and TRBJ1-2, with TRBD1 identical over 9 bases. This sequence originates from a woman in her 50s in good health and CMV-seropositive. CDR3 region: CASSPRDRVSVGGYTF. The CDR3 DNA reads TGTGCCAGTAGCCCCCGGGACAGGGTATCTGTTGGTGGCTACACCTTC.